This TCR beta chain was captured in a study of cytomegalovirus exposure and HLA in healthy donors. On this clone: Its antigen remains unidentified.

General study findings and limits: Per a prior analysis, the majority of TCR beta V segments were productive roughly 90% or roughly 30% of the time. Later examination showed HLA-associated TCR beta chains had greater clonal expansion than equally common others. There were a few CMV-associated chains whose specificity for CMV antigens was confirmed in vitro.

Though probably carrying unrecorded immune exposures, donors were nominally healthy at sampling. Primers for the PCR totalled 60 Vbeta and 13 Jbeta. Profiling relied on immunoSEQ multiplex PCR, and the TCRdb table lists in-frame clones only, not all of them. Seen here are about 130,000 clones, roughly 80% observed once, and the top ten hold 20%. V was cut by 4 bases and J by 2 bases, with 18 bases left in between. The CDR3 totals 16 residues. Germline V gives CDR1 GTSNPN, CDR2 SVGIG (reference sequence). The material sequenced was PBMCs. The chain couples TRBV30 to TRBJ1-3; TRBD1 might be the D (5 bases). The sequence came from a man aged 18 to 30 in good health and CMV-seropositive. CDR3 sequence: CAWIPRQRITGNTIYF. The CDR3 DNA reads as TGTGCCTGGATTCCAAGACAGAGGATCACTGGAAACACCATATATTTT.